A single sample is the source of the 5 T cell receptor beta chains below, sequenced in a study of human T cells and chemical hapten exposure. A single record per CDR3 protein comes from TCRdb applying MiXCR to the RACE reads. The profile shows roughly 120,000 distinct CDR3 sequences, about 12% of them singletons. Sample time point: patch test 1, 2 weeks after DPC sensitization. Treatment given: therapeutic diphenylcyclopropenone sensitization with weekly scalp DPC. The sequenced sample was whole blood, obtained in connection with sensitization to the hapten diphenylcyclopropenone (DPC). Receptors were obtained from a woman in her fifties or sixties with alopecia areata. Some clones in this sample may be carry-over from other donors' samples.

CDR3 in amino acids: CASSWAALVRNEKLFF. The CDR3 DNA is TGTGCCAGCAGCTGGGCCGCCCTCGTTAGAAACGAAAAACTGTTTTTT. The J gene is TRBJ1-4, the V gene TRBV7-9; D gene unclear. The germline V and J ends were trimmed by 4 bases and 8 bases, with 20 bases remaining between them. CDR1 and CDR2 from the germline V gene are SEHNR and FQNEAQ (reference sequence). This CDR3 contains 16 residues.

This rearrangement joins TRBV29-1 to TRBJ1-1; D uncertain. Germline-derived CDR1 and CDR2 are SQVTM and ANQGSEA. The CDR3 contains 13 residues. The germline V and J ends were trimmed by 4 bases and 0 bases, with 9 bases remaining between them. The CDR3: CSVGYGMNTEAFF. CDR3 coding DNA: TGCAGCGTTGGTTACGGAATGAACACTGAAGCTTTCTTT.

This clonotype was seen just once. This rearrangement joins TRBV15 to TRBJ2-5, with D possibly being TRBD1 (6 bases). The germline CDR1 and CDR2 sequences are LNHNV and YYDKDF (reference sequence). The CDR3 has 15 residues. The V end lost 0 bases, the J end lost 4 bases, and 12 bases lay between the germline ends. The CDR3 nucleotides are TGTGCCACCAGCAGAGACCAGGGGTTGCTAGAGACCCAGTACTTC. Its translation is CATSRDQGLLETQYF.

The chain carries TRBV12-3 or TRBV12-4 and TRBJ1-1, with D maybe TRBD1 (5 bases). V dropped 6 bases and J dropped 8 bases, with 13 bases sitting between them. This CDR3 is built from 12 residues. The CDR3 loop is CASRQTGAEAFF. The DNA for the CDR3 is TGTGCCAGCAGACAAACAGGTGCCGAAGCTTTCTTT.

This clonotype was recorded at least ten times. One end of the junction does not line up with germline, which may come from a read error. V usage is TRBV5-6 and J usage is TRBJ2-1, with a possible D match to TRBD2 (6 bases). CDR1 is SGHDT, CDR2 YYEEEE, per germline. The CDR3 is made up of 11 amino acids. This CDR3 is CASSLEGTWLF. The CDR3 DNA follows: TGTGCCAGCAGCCTGGAGGGGACTTGGCTCTTC. Variable domain in full (rest from reference TRBV5-6 and TRBJ2-1): DAGVTQSPTHLIKTRGQQVTLRCSPKSGHDTVSWYQQALGQGPQFIFQYYEEEERQRGNFPDRFSGHQFPNYSSELNVNALLLGDSALYLCASSLEGTWLFGPGTRLTVL.